The source of this T cell receptor (beta chain) is a study of T cell responses to AZD1222 COVID-19 vaccine. Study-wide results and limits: Vaccine-related CD4 TCRs covered spike, predominating at 160-218 and 743-854. Females made up more of the donors, who were largely white British, and clonal diversity may have come out too low. Samples come after the peak T cell response, not at day 14. Only a handful of AZD1222 recipients tested seropositive at baseline.

V was trimmed by 1 base and J by 0 bases, leaving 8 bases between them. The germline gives CDR1 LGHNA, CDR2 YSLEER. This CDR3 is 15 amino acids long. Some clones are missing from TCRdb's copy, which holds only in-frame ones; the method was immunoSEQ multiplex PCR. The sample yields roughly 140,000 clones, 88% seen once. Notes on this clone: As yet, its antigen is unknown.

The chain couples TRBV4-3 to TRBJ2-3; no clear D. Sample: peripheral blood, taken on day 0 of AZD1222 vaccination. The clonotype was recovered from an adult in good health. This chain's CDR3 is CASSQGGTSTDTQYF. CDR3 nucleotides: TGCGCCAGCAGCCAAGGCGGAACTAGCACAGATACGCAGTATTTT.